Shown below are 10 T cell receptor beta chains from a single sample sequenced in a study of T-cell memory formation after mild COVID-19. TCRdb redid the calling of the 5' RACE reads with MiXCR, one entry per CDR3 protein. The sample holds fewer than 35,000 distinct CDR3 sequences, roughly 15% seen once. Specimen: PBMCs or a T cell subset sorted from them (not recorded which). Every receptor here comes from an adult who had mild COVID-19 (a few samples of this study predate the infection). Cell type and time point are not known.

The sample holds many counts of this clonotype. The rearrangement joins TRBV6-1 to TRBJ2-7; D is uncertain. Germline CDR1 is MNHNS and CDR2 is SASEGT. This CDR3 has 11 residues. Trimming removed 3 bases at V and 4 bases at J, with 4 bases between. CDR3 bases: TGTGCCAGCAGTGACAGATACGAGCAGTACTTC. It translates to CASSDRYEQYF.

The chain has TRBV12-3 or TRBV12-4 and TRBJ1-5, with TRBD1 as a possible D gene (5 bases). The CDR3 is 15 residues long. Trimming left V 4 bases short and J 2 bases short, with 12 bases between. The CDR3 spells CASSSFQGGNQPQHF. In DNA, the CDR3 is TGTGCCAGCAGTTCATTTCAGGGAGGCAATCAGCCCCAGCATTTT.

This clonotype was counted between two and nine times. V is TRBV4-2 and J is TRBJ2-7; the D gene is possibly TRBD2 (6 bases). The V gene's germline CDR1 is LGHNA and CDR2 YNFKEQ. This CDR3 spans 12 amino acids. Between the trimmed V and J ends, which lost 1 base and 6 bases, there was a span of 7 bases. The CDR3 protein is CASSQGRGEQYF. CDR3 in DNA: TGTGCCAGCAGCCAAGGGAGGGGCGAGCAGTACTTC.

This chain links TRBV4-1 with TRBJ1-1; D not certain. Per the germline V gene, CDR1 is MGHRA and CDR2 is YSYEKL. The ends were cut back, 1 base at V and 0 bases at J, with 9 bases in the middle. There are 15 residues in the CDR3. CDR3 in DNA: TGCGCCAGCAGCCAAGTATACATCCTGAACACTGAAGCTTTCTTT. Translated: CASSQVYILNTEAFF.

The chain's CDR3 is CSARVGGGYGYTF. The CDR3 DNA is TGCAGTGCTAGAGTAGGGGGCGGCTATGGCTACACCTTC. V gene TRBV20-1 combines with J gene TRBJ1-2; 7 nucleotides line up with TRBD1. Germline V CDR1 and CDR2: DFQATT, SNEGSKA (reference sequence). The CDR3 has 13 residues. Losses at the gene ends were 1 base for V and 4 bases for J; bases not matched to a gene: 3.

This clonotype was seen at least ten times. The chain uses TRBV12-3 or TRBV12-4 and TRBJ1-1; 7 bases fit TRBD1. The V and J ends lost 6 bases and 0 bases, in that order; junction bases with no gene match: 4. The CDR3 runs 14 residues. This CDR3 reads CASRRGPVNTEAFF. The DNA for the CDR3 is TGTGCCAGCAGGAGGGGGCCGGTGAACACTGAAGCTTTCTTT.

This clonotype has ten or more counts. The chain recombines TRBV5-5 with TRBJ1-1; maybe TRBD1 (6 bases). The CDR3 is made up of 16 amino acids. The V end was cut by 4 bases, the J end by 8 bases, with 24 bases between. Germline values: CDR1 SGHKS, CDR2 YYEKEE (reference sequence). The DNA of the CDR3 is TGTGCCAGCAGCCCGACAGGCAGCATCCCCTTCGCCGAAGCTTTCTTT. Encoded protein: CASSPTGSIPFAEAFF.

This clonotype was picked up many times. The chain combines TRBV28 with TRBJ2-3; 10 bases fit TRBD2. This CDR3 region has 16 residues. With V trimmed by 5 bases and J by 2 bases, 7 bases remained unmatched. The germline CDR1 and CDR2 sequences are MDHEN and SYDVKM. CDR3 sequence (DNA): TGTGCCAGCAGTCCCCGGAGCGGGAGGGTCACAGATACGCAGTATTTT. Translated, it gives CASSPRSGRVTDTQYF.

At least ten counts were recorded for this clonotype. V and J are TRBV6-5 and TRBJ2-3; perhaps TRBD1 as D (5 bases). The germline gives CDR1 MNHEY, CDR2 SVGAGI. V dropped 8 bases and J dropped 2 bases, with 14 bases sitting between them. The CDR3 is 14 residues long. CDR3 loop: CASCGAATTDTQYF. CDR3 DNA: TGTGCCAGCTGTGGGGCGGCCACCACAGATACGCAGTATTTT.

This clonotype occurred a few times. This chain uses TRBV23-1 with TRBJ2-2; 7 positions match TRBD2. Being an ORF, TRBV23-1 has a function that is uncertain. The CDR3 runs to 10 residues. V shed 11 bases, J shed 6 bases, and the junction held 0 bases outside the gene matches. CDR3 nucleotide sequence: TGCGCCCGGGGGGCCGGGGAGCTGTTTTTT. Protein: CARGAGELFF.